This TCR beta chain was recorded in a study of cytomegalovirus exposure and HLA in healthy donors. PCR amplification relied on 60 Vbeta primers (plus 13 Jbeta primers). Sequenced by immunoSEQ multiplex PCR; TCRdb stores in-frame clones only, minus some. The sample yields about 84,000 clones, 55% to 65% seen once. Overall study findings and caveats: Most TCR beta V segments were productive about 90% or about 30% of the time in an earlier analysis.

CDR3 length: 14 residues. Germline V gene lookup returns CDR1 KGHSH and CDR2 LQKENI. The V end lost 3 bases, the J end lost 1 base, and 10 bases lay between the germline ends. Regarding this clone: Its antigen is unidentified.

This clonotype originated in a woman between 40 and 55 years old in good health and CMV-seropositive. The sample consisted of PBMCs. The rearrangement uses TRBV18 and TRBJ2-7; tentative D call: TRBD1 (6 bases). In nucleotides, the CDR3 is TGTGCCAGCTCACCCGCCAGGGGATCCTACGAGCAGTACTTC. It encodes CASSPARGSYEQYF.